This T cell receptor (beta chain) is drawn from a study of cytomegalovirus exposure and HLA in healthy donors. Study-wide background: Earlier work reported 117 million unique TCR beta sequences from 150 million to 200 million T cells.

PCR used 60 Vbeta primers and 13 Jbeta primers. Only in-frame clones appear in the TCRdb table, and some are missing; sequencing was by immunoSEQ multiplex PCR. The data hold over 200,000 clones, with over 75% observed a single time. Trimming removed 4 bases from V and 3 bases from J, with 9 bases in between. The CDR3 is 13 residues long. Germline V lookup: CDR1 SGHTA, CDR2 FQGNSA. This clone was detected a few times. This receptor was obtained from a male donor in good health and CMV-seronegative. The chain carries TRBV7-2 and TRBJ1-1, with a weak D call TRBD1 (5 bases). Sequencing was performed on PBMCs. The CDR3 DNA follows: TGTGCCAGCAGCTCTCAAGGGGACACTGAAGCTTTCTTT. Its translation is CASSSQGDTEAFF.